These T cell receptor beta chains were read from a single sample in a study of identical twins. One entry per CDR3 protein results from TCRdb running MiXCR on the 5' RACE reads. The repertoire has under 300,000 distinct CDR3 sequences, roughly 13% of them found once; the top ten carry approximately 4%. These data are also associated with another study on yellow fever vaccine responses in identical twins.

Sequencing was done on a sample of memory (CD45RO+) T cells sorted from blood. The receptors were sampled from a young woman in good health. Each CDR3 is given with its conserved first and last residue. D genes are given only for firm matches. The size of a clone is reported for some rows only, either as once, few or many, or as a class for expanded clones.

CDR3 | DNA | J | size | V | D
CAISEGPNTGELFF | TGTGCCATCAGCGAGGGACCGAACACCGGGGAGCTGTTTTTT | TRBJ2-2 | many | TRBV10-3 | -
CASQRDLSYEQYF | TGTGCCAGCCAACGGGATCTCTCCTACGAGCAGTACTTC | TRBJ2-7 | - | TRBV25-1 | -
CASTIAGTTDTQYF | TGTGCCAGCACCATAGCGGGGACCACAGATACGCAGTATTTT | TRBJ2-3 | - | TRBV12-3/TRBV12-4 | TRBD2
CSATYEQYF | TGCAGTGCTACCTACGAGCAGTACTTC | TRBJ2-7 | - | TRBV20-1 | -
CASRVAGEASDTQYF | TGTGCCAGCAGGGTAGCGGGAGAAGCCTCAGATACGCAGTATTTT | TRBJ2-3 | few | TRBV28 | TRBD2
CASSQGWGTEAFF | TGCGCCAGCAGCCAGGGATGGGGCACTGAAGCTTTCTTT | TRBJ1-1 | many | TRBV5-1 | -
CASSSIQETQYF | TGTGCCAGCAGCTCCATCCAAGAGACCCAGTACTTC | TRBJ2-5 | - | TRBV7-9 | -
CAISELQGGEQYF | TGTGCCATCAGTGAGTTACAGGGTGGCGAGCAGTACTTC | TRBJ2-7 | many | TRBV10-3 | -
CASSLWQRSAYNSPLHF | TGTGCCAGCAGTTTATGGCAGAGGAGCGCCTATAATTCACCCCTCCACTTT | TRBJ1-6 | - | TRBV27 | -
CSALFVDTQYF | TGCAGTGCTCTTTTTGTCGATACGCAGTATTTT | TRBJ2-3 | - | TRBV20-1 | -
CASSKLQETGELFF | TGCGCCAGCAGCAAACTTCAGGAGACCGGGGAGCTGTTTTTT | TRBJ2-2 | - | TRBV5-1 | -
CATSRGVGQGLYEQYF | TGTGCCACCAGCAGAGGAGTAGGACAGGGGCTATACGAGCAGTACTTC | TRBJ2-7 | few | TRBV15 | TRBD1
CSAPPTSGIRETQYF | TGCAGTGCGCCCCCGACTAGCGGGATTCGGGAGACCCAGTACTTC | TRBJ2-5 | - | TRBV20-1 | TRBD2
CASSPDRGRETQYF | TGTGCCAGCAGCCCCGACAGGGGACGGGAGACCCAGTACTTC | TRBJ2-5 | many | TRBV2 | TRBD1
CSARIVQDSGTDTQYF | TGCAGTGCCAGGATAGTTCAGGACAGTGGCACAGATACGCAGTATTTT | TRBJ2-3 | medium-sized | TRBV20-1 | -
CASSQDLRGLAGNEQFF | TGTGCCAGCAGCCAAGATCTTAGGGGACTAGCGGGCAATGAGCAGTTCTTC | TRBJ2-1 | few | TRBV3-1 | TRBD2
CASSSPRTGDYHEQYF | TGCGCCAGCAGCTCTCCGCGGACAGGGGATTACCACGAGCAGTACTTC | TRBJ2-7 | few | TRBV5-1 | TRBD1
CASSLSGGPYTEAFF | TGTGCCAGCAGCTTATCCGGGGGACCCTACACTGAAGCTTTCTTT | TRBJ1-1 | - | TRBV7-2 | -
CASSSGLAATDTQYF | TGTGCCAGCAGCTCAGGACTAGCGGCCACAGATACGCAGTATTTT | TRBJ2-3 | few | TRBV7-9 | TRBD2
CASSLSSPDEQYF | TGTGCCAGCAGTTTATCGTCTCCTGACGAGCAGTACTTC | TRBJ2-7 | - | TRBV27 | -
CASSTGYGYTF | TGTGCCAGCAGTACAGGCTATGGCTACACCTTC | TRBJ1-2 | many | TRBV28 | -
CASSYSGTRSYNEQFF | TGTGCCAGCAGTTACTCCGGGACTCGCTCCTACAATGAGCAGTTCTTC | TRBJ2-1 | - | TRBV6-5 | -
CASSPESSGFPGDTQYF | TGTGCCAGCAGCCCAGAGTCTAGCGGGTTCCCGGGAGATACGCAGTATTTT | TRBJ2-3 | many | TRBV7-8 | TRBD2
CASSPLDSTSGETQYF | TGTGCCAGCTCACCATTAGATTCGACTAGCGGAGAGACCCAGTACTTC | TRBJ2-5 | - | TRBV18 | TRBD2
CASSLGTRNNQPQHF | TGTGCCAGCAGCTTGGGGACAAGGAACAATCAGCCCCAGCATTTT | TRBJ1-5 | - | TRBV11-2 | -
CATSRDQGRQYF | TGTGCCACCAGCAGAGATCAGGGACGGCAGTACTTC | TRBJ2-7 | - | TRBV15 | -
CASSEYRTVQETQYF | TGTGCCAGCAGTGAATACAGGACGGTACAAGAGACCCAGTACTTC | TRBJ2-5 | - | TRBV25-1 | -
CASSSDSGANVLTF | TGCGCCAGCAGCTCAGACTCTGGGGCCAACGTCCTGACTTTC | TRBJ2-6 | few | TRBV5-1 | -
CSVVAATDTQYF | TGCAGCGTTGTAGCGGCCACAGATACGCAGTATTTT | TRBJ2-3 | many | TRBV29-1 | -
CASSFLDRGLSEQYF | TGCGCCAGCAGCTTTCTCGACAGGGGGCTGAGCGAGCAGTACTTC | TRBJ2-7 | - | TRBV5-1 | TRBD1
CASSFLAEQFF | TGTGCCAGCAGCTTCCTTGCTGAGCAGTTCTTC | TRBJ2-1 | - | TRBV11-2 | -
CASKPGDLAKNIQYF | TGTGCCAGCAAGCCTGGGGATTTAGCCAAAAACATTCAGTACTTC | TRBJ2-4 | few | TRBV6-1 | -
CASSFPGRSF | TGTGCCAGCAGTTTCCCCGGACGTAGCTTC | TRBJ2-7 | - | TRBV28 | -
CASSYWTGLAGGSSYNEQFF | TGTGCCAGCAGCTACTGGACGGGACTAGCGGGGGGTAGCTCCTACAATGAGCAGTTCTTC | TRBJ2-1 | - | TRBV7-6 | TRBD2
CSVVLLGGQETQYF | TGCAGCGTTGTCCTCTTGGGGGGACAAGAGACCCAGTACTTC | TRBJ2-5 | many | TRBV29-1 | -
CASSVPGSMNTEAFF | TGTGCCAGCAGCGTCCCAGGGTCCATGAACACTGAAGCTTTCTTT | TRBJ1-1 | - | TRBV7-9 | -
CATTSGRYNEQFF | TGTGCCACCACTAGCGGGAGGTACAATGAGCAGTTCTTC | TRBJ2-1 | - | TRBV6-1 | TRBD2
CATSDLTGPGANVLTF | TGTGCCACCAGTGATTTAACAGGGCCTGGGGCCAACGTCCTGACTTTC | TRBJ2-6 | few | TRBV24-1 | -
CASIAGTGGTGELFF | TGTGCCAGCATTGCCGGGACAGGGGGGACCGGGGAGCTGTTTTTT | TRBJ2-2 | many | TRBV12-3/TRBV12-4 | TRBD1
CASSKQGGAYNEQFF | TGTGCCAGCAGCAAACAAGGGGGGGCCTACAATGAGCAGTTCTTC | TRBJ2-1 | many | TRBV7-8 | -
CASSFDGRYNEQFF | TGCGCCAGCAGCTTCGACGGCCGCTACAATGAGCAGTTCTTC | TRBJ2-1 | - | TRBV5-1 | -
CASRASGPGDEQFF | TGTGCCAGCAGGGCTAGCGGGCCGGGGGATGAGCAGTTCTTC | TRBJ2-1 | few | TRBV7-9 | TRBD2
CSASLPSQGVEQFF | TGCAGTGCTAGCCTCCCGTCACAGGGGGTTGAGCAGTTCTTC | TRBJ2-1 | - | TRBV20-1 | TRBD1
CSVVEPNLDTQYF | TGCAGTGTGGTAGAACCTAATCTAGATACGCAGTATTTT | TRBJ2-3 | few | TRBV20-1 | -
CASSGAYNEQFF | TGTGCCAGCAGCGGAGCCTACAATGAGCAGTTCTTC | TRBJ2-1 | few | TRBV2 | -
CASTSETSANEQFF | TGTGCCAGCACCTCGGAAACTAGCGCCAATGAGCAGTTCTTC | TRBJ2-1 | many | TRBV7-9 | TRBD2
CASSTTGGRVGETQYF | TGTGCCAGCAGCACAACGGGGGGGCGGGTTGGAGAGACCCAGTACTTC | TRBJ2-5 | - | TRBV5-6 | TRBD2
CASSPGLAGEGGLDEQFF | TGCGCCAGCAGCCCGGGACTAGCGGGAGAAGGGGGACTCGATGAGCAGTTCTTC | TRBJ2-1 | - | TRBV4-3 | TRBD2
CATSRGQGAYEQYF | TGTGCCACCAGCCGGGGACAGGGGGCCTACGAGCAGTACTTC | TRBJ2-7 | - | TRBV15 | TRBD1
CASSDPRQAQETQYF | TGTGCCAGCAGTGACCCCCGACAGGCTCAAGAGACCCAGTACTTC | TRBJ2-5 | many | TRBV12-3/TRBV12-4 | -
CASSEGGLVGRGTQYF | TGTGCCAGCAGTGAGGGCGGACTAGTGGGTAGGGGTACGCAGTATTTT | TRBJ2-3 | few | TRBV25-1 | TRBD2
CATSGSLPGELFF | TGTGCCACCAGTGGAAGTCTTCCCGGGGAGCTGTTTTTT | TRBJ2-2 | few | TRBV24-1 | -